The clone carrying this T cell receptor beta chain showed up just a few times. This entry belongs to a study of early T cells in non-severe SARS-CoV-2 infection. Separate cDNA molecules each had unique molecular identifiers attached to them. TCRdb re-analysed the 5' RACE reads in MiXCR, keeping a single row per CDR3 protein. The sample consists of approximately 30,000 distinct CDR3 sequences, around 7% of them appearing once. With 6 bases removed from V and 2 bases from J, the gap between germline ends came to 11 bases. In germline, CDR1 is SNHLY, CDR2 FYNNEI. The CDR3 length is 13 residues. This chain connects TRBV2 to TRBJ2-7; D may be TRBD1 (6 bases). This sequence originates from an adult who was a healthcare worker with PCR-confirmed SARS-CoV-2 infection or an uninfected control (not recorded which). Sequenced material: whole blood. CDR3 coding DNA: TGTGCCAGCAGATCTGGACAGACCTACGAGCAGTACTTC. Translating it yields CASRSGQTYEQYF.